This TCR beta chain derives from a study of blood T cell repertoires in COVID-19. This CDR3 has 14 residues. Per germline, CDR1 SGHDT and CDR2 YYEEEE. Unmatched junction bases numbered 3, after V lost 1 base and J lost 2 bases. Sequencing used immunoSEQ multiplex PCR; TCRdb keeps in-frame clones, though not all of them. The sample contains approximately 280,000 clones, roughly 90% of which appear only once. The sequence came from a man aged 18 to 30 with active or convalescent COVID-19. The chain combines TRBV5-6 with TRBJ2-7, with 7 bases fitting TRBD2. The source material was peripheral blood. Here the CDR3 reads CASSLMAGAYEQYF. The CDR3 region has the DNA TGTGCCAGCAGCTTGATGGCGGGGGCCTACGAGCAGTACTTC.